Listed below are T cell receptor beta chains from one sample, sequenced in a study of beta chain features in type 1 diabetes. The data were produced by immunoSEQ multiplex PCR, yet TCRdb's version contains in-frame clones alone and is incomplete. In the table there are over 150,000 clones, roughly 8% of which are singletons. The sample comprised central memory CD4+ T cells from blood. The source is a woman aged 40 to 50 with type 1 diabetes. Each CDR3 is given with its conserved first and last residue. The D gene is left open where the match is weak. Clone size is not always given. Where it is, it says once, few, many or a class for expanded clones.

few,TRBV6-5,TRBD1,TRBJ1-6,CASSPTGDGNSPLHF,TGTGCCAGCAGTCCGACAGGGGACGGGAATTCACCCCTCCACTTT
.,TRBV6-6,TRBD1,TRBJ2-7,CASSAGTAPYEQYF,TGTGCCAGCAGTGCCGGGACAGCTCCTTACGAGCAGTACTTC
.,TRBV5-6,.,TRBJ1-2,CASSFGTGDYGYTF,TGTGCCAGCAGCTTCGGAACGGGAGACTATGGCTACACCTTC
few,TRBV7-2,.,TRBJ2-7,CASSLIRAEQYF,TGTGCCAGCAGCCTTATCAGGGCCGAGCAGTACTTC
few,TRBV4-1,TRBD1,TRBJ1-6,CASSPSPTGVGNSPLHF,TGCGCCAGCAGCCCCTCGCCGACAGGGGTGGGAAATTCACCCCTCCACTTT
.,TRBV7-2,.,TRBJ2-5,CASSSNQGNQETQYF,TGTGCCAGCAGCTCGAATCAGGGGAACCAAGAGACCCAGTACTTC
.,TRBV29-1,TRBD2,TRBJ2-1,CSVSPRLAVGRSSYNEQFF,TGCAGCGTTTCCCCTAGACTAGCGGTGGGCAGAAGCTCCTACAATGAGCAGTTCTTC
.,TRBV2,.,TRBJ1-1,CASMIQMNTEAFF,TGTGCCAGCATGATACAGATGAACACTGAAGCTTTCTTT
few,TRBV28,TRBD1,TRBJ2-7,CASSSPGTGGNEQYF,TGTGCCAGCAGTTCCCCTGGGACAGGGGGCAACGAGCAGTACTTC
.,TRBV27,TRBD2,TRBJ2-4,CASSTIAGGSLGKNIQYF,TGTGCCAGCAGTACGATAGCGGGAGGGTCCTTGGGCAAAAACATTCAGTACTTC
.,TRBV6-6,.,TRBJ1-5,CASIDGGYSNQPQHF,TGTGCCAGCATCGACGGGGGATATAGCAATCAGCCCCAGCATTTT
few,TRBV27,.,TRBJ1-5,CASRREGANQPQHF,TGTGCCAGCAGGAGAGAAGGGGCCAATCAGCCCCAGCATTTT